A selection of T cell receptor beta chains follows, all from one sample in a study of T-cell reconstitution after alpha-beta-depleted transplantation in children. Via MiXCR, TCRdb re-called the PCR reads, giving one row per CDR3 protein. Of about 230,000 distinct CDR3 sequences in the sample, around 9.7% were seen once. Sequences were derived from PBMCs from the stem cell graft donor, sampled from the stem cell graft. The receptor source for this set is a human donor who donated a stem cell graft to a child with SCID. The CDR3 runs from the conserved cysteine through the conserved F or W. The D gene is left open where the match is weak. Size is omitted from some rows. Given values are once, few, many or a class for expanded clones.

size	V	D	J	DNA	CDR3
many	TRBV20-1	-	TRBJ1-6	TGCAGTGCTAGAAGCAGGGAAGATTCACCCCTCCACTTT	CSARSREDSPLHF
many	TRBV7-9	-	TRBJ1-2	TGTGCCTACAGTGGGGGGATTAACTATGGCTACACCTTC	CAYSGGINYGYTF
many	TRBV7-6	-	TRBJ1-2	TGTGCCAGCAGCTTAGGAGAAGGCAATGGCTACACCTTC	CASSLGEGNGYTF
many	TRBV5-1	TRBD1	TRBJ1-1	TGCGCCAGCAGCTTGCAGGGGGGGCACACTGAAGCTTTCTTT	CASSLQGGHTEAFF
many	TRBV5-1	-	TRBJ1-3	TGCGCCAGCAGCTTGGGCCCCAGCACCCTCTCTGGAAACACCATATATTTT	CASSLGPSTLSGNTIYF
many	TRBV12-3/TRBV12-4	-	TRBJ2-3	TGTGCCAGCAGTTTGGCGAGTTCCCCACCCACAGATACGCAGTATTTT	CASSLASSPPTDTQYF
many	TRBV7-8	TRBD1	TRBJ1-5	TGTGCCAGCAGCTCTAGACAGGGGCAGCCCCAGCATTTT	CASSSRQGQPQHF
many	TRBV3-1	-	TRBJ2-2	TGTGCCAGCAGGGTACAGTTGGCGGGGGAGCTGTTTTTT	CASRVQLAGELFF
many	TRBV5-1	-	TRBJ1-6	TGCGCCAGCAGCTTCCTACCCTTTTCGTCAAGTAATTCACCCCTCCACTTT	CASSFLPFSSSNSPLHF
-	TRBV20-1	-	TRBJ2-1	TGCAGTGCTGGAGTCCACAATGAGCAGTTCTTC	CSAGVHNEQFF
many	TRBV18	-	TRBJ1-3	TGTGCCAGCTCACCACGTCCCGGGGGAAGCTCTGGAAACACCATATATTTT	CASSPRPGGSSGNTIYF
-	TRBV18	-	TRBJ2-7	TGTGCCAGCTCACCAGACGAACTATTCGCCTACGAGCAGTACTTC	CASSPDELFAYEQYF
few	TRBV5-1	-	TRBJ2-3	TGCGCCAGCAGTTGGGGGACGAGGACAGATACGCAGTATTTT	CASSWGTRTDTQYF
many	TRBV11-1	TRBD1	TRBJ1-4	TGTGCCAGCAGCTTAGCGCTGTTTGGGGAAGACAGGGGGCTACTTAATGAAAAACTGTTTTTT	CASSLALFGEDRGLLNEKLFF
many	TRBV5-1	TRBD2	TRBJ2-1	TGCGCCAGCAGCTTGTTAATAGCGGGGGTCAACAATGAGCAGTTCTTC	CASSLLIAGVNNEQFF
many	TRBV4-1	-	TRBJ2-1	TGCGCCAGCAGCCAAGGAGGGGACGGTTACAATGAGCAGTTCTTC	CASSQGGDGYNEQFF
many	TRBV7-9	-	TRBJ2-3	TGTGCCAGCAGCGCACAGGAGGGGGGTATCGCAGATACGCAGTATTTT	CASSAQEGGIADTQYF
many	TRBV6-2/TRBV6-3	TRBD1	TRBJ1-5	TGTGCCAGCAGTAGACAGGGGGGTCAGCCCCAGCATTTT	CASSRQGGQPQHF
-	TRBV9	TRBD1	TRBJ2-2	TGTGCCAGCAGCGCGGGACAGGGAAACACCGGGGAGCTGTTTTTT	CASSAGQGNTGELFF
many	TRBV5-1	-	TRBJ2-2	TGCGCCAGCGCAGTGGGGGGCGCGAAGGACACCGGGGAGCTGTTTTTT	CASAVGGAKDTGELFF
many	TRBV20-1	-	TRBJ2-3	TGCACCACACCAGGGGCGGCCACAGATACGCAGTATTTT	CTTPGAATDTQYF
many	TRBV12-3/TRBV12-4	-	TRBJ1-6	TGTGCCAGCAGTTTAGGGCATTCCTATAATTCACCCCTCCACTTT	CASSLGHSYNSPLHF
few	TRBV5-1	-	TRBJ2-6	TGCGCCAGCACCGGGACGGGCCTCCCTGGGGCCAACGTCCTGACTTTC	CASTGTGLPGANVLTF
many	TRBV20-1	-	TRBJ1-1	TGCAGTGCTAACACGGGGAATCCCACTGAAGCTTTCTTT	CSANTGNPTEAFF
many	TRBV27	TRBD2	TRBJ2-3	TGTGCCAGCAGCCCGCTGGCCGGGGGGAAACATACGCAGTATTTT	CASSPLAGGKHTQYF
-	TRBV7-2	TRBD2	TRBJ2-7	TGTGCCAGCAGCTTAATCAGTAGCGGGGCCACCTACGAGCAGTACTTC	CASSLISSGATYEQYF
many	TRBV5-1	-	TRBJ1-2	TGCGCCAGCAGCTTGGGGGGCGCGGACTATGGCTACACCTTC	CASSLGGADYGYTF
-	TRBV12-3/TRBV12-4	-	TRBJ1-2	TGTGCCAGCAGTTGGCAAGGGGCAGCTAACTATGGCTACACCTTC	CASSWQGAANYGYTF
many	TRBV20-1	TRBD1	TRBJ1-3	TGCAGTGCTAGCCCGGGACAGGGTCCGAACACCATATATTTT	CSASPGQGPNTIYF
-	TRBV11-2	-	TRBJ2-2	TGTGCCAGCAGCTTAGTGGCGACTCCGGGCACCGGGGAGCTGTTTTTT	CASSLVATPGTGELFF
many	TRBV4-2	-	TRBJ2-3	TGTGCCAGCAGCCAGAGAGGACCGCCGGCGGATACGCAGTATTTT	CASSQRGPPADTQYF
many	TRBV27	TRBD2	TRBJ2-3	TGTGCCAGCAACAAGCGGGGCGGATTAGATACGCAGTATTTT	CASNKRGGLDTQYF
many	TRBV20-1	-	TRBJ2-2	TGCAGTCCCCGGGACGGGAGTCTCGGGGAGCTGTTTTTT	CSPRDGSLGELFF
many	TRBV3-1	-	TRBJ2-1	TGTGCCAGCAGCCAGGGACTCGCCGCTGAGCAGTTCTTC	CASSQGLAAEQFF
many	TRBV7-3	TRBD2	TRBJ2-2	TGTGCCAGCAGCCGACTAGCCTACGGGGAGCTGTTTTTT	CASSRLAYGELFF
-	TRBV5-1	-	TRBJ1-3	TGCGCCAGCAGAGACACAGGATACTCTGGAAACACCATATATTTT	CASRDTGYSGNTIYF
many	TRBV18	TRBD1	TRBJ2-4	TGTGCCAGCTCAATGGGACAGTGGGGCATTCAGTACTTC	CASSMGQWGIQYF
many	TRBV12-3/TRBV12-4	-	TRBJ2-1	TGTGCCAGCAGTCGGACGAACAATGAGCAGTTCTTC	CASSRTNNEQFF